A single TCR beta chain is shown here with its context. Its target is not known. These data come from a study of blood T cells in healthy people across ages. Study results and caveats: Correlation between TCR beta diversity and naive T cell percentage was strong. Age showed a roughly linear inverse relationship with TCR beta diversity per million T cells. No one knew whether donors had CMV, which possibly confounded expanded clonotype changes.

This CDR3 spans 15 amino acids. V was pared by 5 bases and J by 1 base, with 14 bases between. Germline-derived CDR1 and CDR2 are SGHVS and FNYEAQ. At least 6.5 million PBMCs were isolated per sample. Sample-barcoded 5' priming and a J-beta primer mix drove a second PCR of roughly 6 to 12 cycles. TCRdb redid the calling of the 5' RACE reads with MiXCR, one entry per CDR3 protein. The profile shows around 320,000 distinct CDR3 sequences, roughly 29% of them singletons. Sequenced: blood. This receptor was identified in a woman aged 70 to 79 in good health. The chain joins TRBV7-6 to TRBJ1-1; D not resolved. This CDR3 reads CASSRVGGSNTEAFF. Here the CDR3 DNA reads TGTGCCAGCAGCCGGGTCGGAGGCTCGAACACTGAAGCTTTCTTT.